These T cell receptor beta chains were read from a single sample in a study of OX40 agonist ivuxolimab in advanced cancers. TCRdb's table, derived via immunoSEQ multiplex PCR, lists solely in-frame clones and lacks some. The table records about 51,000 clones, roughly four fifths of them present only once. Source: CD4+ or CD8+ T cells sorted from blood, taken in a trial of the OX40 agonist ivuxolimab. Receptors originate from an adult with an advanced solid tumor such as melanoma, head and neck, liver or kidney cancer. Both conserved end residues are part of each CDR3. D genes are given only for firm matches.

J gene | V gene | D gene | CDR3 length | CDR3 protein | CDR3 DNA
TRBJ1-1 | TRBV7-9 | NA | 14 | CASSLLFPNTEAFF | TGTGCCAGCAGCTTATTATTTCCGAACACTGAAGCTTTCTTT
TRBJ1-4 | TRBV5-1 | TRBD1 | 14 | CASSVDRGGEKLFF | TGCGCCAGCAGCGTGGACAGGGGTGGTGAAAAACTGTTTTTT
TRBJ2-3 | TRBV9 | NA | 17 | CASSVTPGTSWADTQYF | TGTGCCAGCAGCGTTACCCCCGGGACCTCATGGGCAGATACGCAGTATTTT
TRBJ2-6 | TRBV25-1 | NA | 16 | CASRGAGFSGANVLTF | TGTGCCAGCCGAGGCGCTGGCTTCTCTGGGGCCAACGTCCTGACTTTC
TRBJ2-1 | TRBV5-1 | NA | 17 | CASSLGGGASSYNEQFF | TGCGCCAGCAGCTTGGGGGGCGGGGCAAGTTCCTACAATGAGCAGTTCTTC
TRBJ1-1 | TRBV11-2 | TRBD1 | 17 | CASSSTGTGRSGTEAFF | TGTGCCAGCAGCTCTACCGGGACAGGGAGGTCAGGGACTGAAGCTTTCTTT
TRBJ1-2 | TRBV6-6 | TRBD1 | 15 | CASSRGQGAGYGYTF | TGTGCCAGCAGTCGGGGACAGGGGGCCGGTTATGGCTACACCTTC
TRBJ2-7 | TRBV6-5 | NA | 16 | CASSYSIRARAYEQYF | TGTGCCAGCAGTTACTCGATTCGGGCAAGGGCCTACGAGCAGTACTTC
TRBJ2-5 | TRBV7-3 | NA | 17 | CASSLGRTTFNKETQYF | TGTGCCAGCAGCCTTGGCCGGACTACCTTCAATAAAGAGACCCAGTACTTC
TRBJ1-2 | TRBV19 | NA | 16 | CASSPERGALGYGYTF | TGTGCCAGTAGTCCCGAGCGGGGGGCGCTGGGCTATGGCTACACCTTC